Each of the 16 T cell receptor beta chains below was sequenced from the same sample in a study of T cells in Graves' hyperthyroidism and ophthalmopathy. Amplification targeted TCR beta CDR3 regions from RNA transcripts. HTBI primers drove first-round RT-PCR of the TCR CDR3. TCRdb reprocessed the multiplex PCR reads via MiXCR and lists one record per CDR3 protein. The sample records roughly 350,000 distinct CDR3 sequences, around 14% being singletons. The specimen sequenced was blood. These receptors were taken from a woman aged 25-40 years with Graves' hyperthyroidism.

Details on this clonotype: Here the CDR3 omits its conserved ending phenylalanine or tryptophan, so a read error is the likely source. The V gene is TRBV7-2, the J gene TRBJ2-7, with 7 bases lining up with TRBD2. J lost 0 bases, V lost 5 bases, and 10 bases had no gene match. The germline gives CDR1 SGHTA, CDR2 FQGNSA. The CDR3 consists of 16 residues. CDR3 DNA sequence: TGTGCCAGCAGCAGGGACGGGGGGTTCAGCTCCTACGAGCAGTACCTC. It specifies CASSRDGGFSSYEQYL.

This clonotype was seen only a few times. The rearrangement links TRBV27 to TRBJ2-7; 15 bases are a match to TRBD2. The CDR3 totals 19 residues. Germline V gene lookup returns CDR1 MNHEY and CDR2 SMNVEV (reference sequence). With V trimmed by 5 bases and J by 4 bases, 15 bases remained unmatched. Written as DNA, the CDR3 is TGTGCCAGCAGTCCCTTAGGGGGGGGACTAGCGGGAGGCATTTACGAGCAGTACTTC. It specifies CASSPLGGGLAGGIYEQYF.

The sample holds many counts of this clonotype. The rearrangement links TRBV28 to TRBJ2-5; D possibly corresponds to TRBD2 (6 bases). V gave up 6 bases and J gave up 5 bases, with 19 bases separating them. The germline gives CDR1 MDHEN, CDR2 SYDVKM. The CDR3 is 15 amino acids. The CDR3 DNA is TGTGCCAGCAGGTGGGGGGACCGCAAAGGGGAGACCCAGTACTTC. Amino acid sequence: CASRWGDRKGETQYF.

This clonotype was detected only a few times. V gene TRBV20-1 combines with J gene TRBJ2-7; TRBD2 matches at 11 bases. CDR1 DFQATT and CDR2 SNEGSKA come from the germline V gene (reference sequence). CDR3 length: 14 amino acids. Unmatched junction bases numbered 5, after V lost 6 bases and J lost 1 base. The CDR3 region is CSAPLAGGSYEQYF. The CDR3 bases are TGCAGTGCCCCTCTAGCGGGAGGTTCCTACGAGCAGTACTTC.

This clonotype was seen ten or more times. The DNA of the CDR3 is TGTGCCTTGTCAGGGGGGGTGAACACTGAAGCTTTCTTT. Encoded protein: CALSGGVNTEAFF. The chain uses TRBV30 and TRBJ1-1; TRBD1 matches 7 bases. CDR1 is GTSNPN, CDR2 SVGIG, per germline (reference sequence). V gave up 7 bases and J gave up 0 bases; unmatched junction bases: 5. The CDR3 extends over 13 amino acids.

This clonotype was detected only a few times. The chain joins TRBV5-4 to TRBJ2-5; possibly TRBD2 for D (6 bases). CDR1 SGHNT and CDR2 YYREEE come from the germline V gene (reference sequence). The length of the CDR3 is 14 residues. V was pared by 2 bases and J by 5 bases, with 13 bases between. CDR3 protein: CASSLSRDGETQYF. The CDR3 DNA reads as TGTGCCAGCAGCTTATCGCGGGATGGGGAGACCCAGTACTTC.

This sequence joins TRBV20-1 and TRBJ2-3, with TRBD2 identical over 9 bases. The ends lost 0 bases at V and 1 base at J; junction bases unmatched: 2. Germline V gene lookup returns CDR1 DFQATT and CDR2 SNEGSKA (reference sequence). This CDR3 has 15 residues. In nucleotides, the CDR3 is TGCAGTGCTAGAGAGGCTAGCGGGGGCACAGATACGCAGTATTTT. Translated: CSAREASGGTDTQYF.

The chain is built from TRBV5-4 and TRBJ2-7; D unclear. V shed 1 base and J shed 3 bases, with 17 bases lying between them. CDR1 is SGHNT and CDR2 is YYREEE in the germline V gene (reference sequence). The CDR3 consists of 16 residues. CDR3 nucleotide sequence: TGTGCCAGCAGCTTGTTCGGGCTGAGGTATAGCTACGAGCAGTACTTC. It is translated as CASSLFGLRYSYEQYF.

The sample holds many counts of this clonotype. The chain employs TRBV11-2 and TRBJ1-2; TRBD1 might be the D (5 bases). CDR3 length: 10 residues. CDR1 is SGHAT, CDR2 FQNNGV, per germline. V was trimmed by 11 bases and J by 3 bases, leaving 7 bases between them. CDR3: CAAGDYGYTF. DNA for the CDR3: TGTGCCGCGGGGGACTATGGCTACACCTTC.

This clonotype has at least ten counts. The V call is TRBV28, the J call TRBJ1-1, with no clear D. CDR1 and CDR2 (germline): MDHEN, SYDVKM. Trimming stripped 5 bases from V and 10 bases from J, with 17 bases between. CDR3 length: 13 amino acids. The DNA of the CDR3 is TGTGCCAGCAGTCCGGCCAGGCCAGCCGGAGCTTTCTTT. Its translation: CASSPARPAGAFF.

The chain uses TRBV19 and TRBJ1-2; 8 nucleotides match TRBD1. CDR3 length: 13 amino acids. V lost 7 bases and J lost 6; bases outside the gene matches: 7. The V gene's germline CDR1 is LNHDA and CDR2 SQIVND (reference sequence). The CDR3 protein is CASTIDRGDGYTF. The CDR3 bases are TGTGCCAGTACTATCGACAGGGGAGATGGCTACACCTTC.

The chain uses TRBV11-2 and TRBJ2-3, with 14 bases lining up with TRBD2. Looked up from germline, CDR1 is SGHAT and CDR2 is FQNNGV. J was trimmed by 4 bases and V by 5 bases; bases with no gene match: 2. The length of the CDR3 is 15 residues. DNA of the CDR3: TGTGCCAGCAGCAGGGGACTAGCGGGAGCAGATACGCAGTATTTT. Its protein product is CASSRGLAGADTQYF.

V usage is TRBV20-1 and J usage is TRBJ1-1, with 8 positions matching TRBD1. Per germline, CDR1 DFQATT and CDR2 SNEGSKA (reference sequence). Trimming cost V 3 bases and J 3 bases; bases outside gene matches: 21. CDR3 length: 19 amino acids. The CDR3 region has the DNA TGCAGTGCTAGGCCTGGACAGGGTCTGCTTCTACCAAACTACACTGAAGCTTTCTTT. It codes for CSARPGQGLLLPNYTEAFF.

The chain uses TRBV28 and TRBJ2-1; D is unclear. The V gene lost 3 bases and the J gene lost 8 bases, with 14 bases spanning the gap. The CDR3 has 14 amino acids. Germline V lookup: CDR1 MDHEN, CDR2 SYDVKM. The CDR3 sequence: CASSFGPVGDEQFF. CDR3 nucleotide sequence: TGTGCCAGCAGTTTTGGTCCTGTGGGCGATGAGCAGTTCTTC.

This clonotype was counted at least ten times. The gene calls are TRBV7-2 and TRBJ2-7; perhaps TRBD2 as D (6 bases). Germline V CDR1 and CDR2: SGHTA, FQGNSA. The CDR3 has 14 residues. Trimming left V 2 bases short and J 4 bases short, with 12 bases between. The CDR3 DNA is TGTGCCAGCAGCTTATCGGCGGGACCTTACGAGCAGTACTTC. Protein: CASSLSAGPYEQYF.

This clonotype was recorded at least ten times. This chain connects TRBV28 to TRBJ2-5, with 12 bases lining up with TRBD2. Looked up from germline, CDR1 is MDHEN and CDR2 is SYDVKM. The length of the CDR3 is 17 residues. V lost 3 bases and J lost 4; bases outside the gene matches: 9. For the CDR3, the DNA is TGTGCCAGCAGTTTCTACTCGACTAGCGGGAGAGTAGAGACCCAGTACTTC. It codes for CASSFYSTSGRVETQYF.